Following are 26 T cell receptor beta chains from one sample sequenced in a study of blood T cell repertoires in COVID-19. Sequencing used immunoSEQ multiplex PCR; TCRdb keeps in-frame clones, though not all of them. The table records roughly 50,000 clones, around 90% of them present only once. Sequences were obtained from peripheral blood. Source of these receptors: a woman aged 60-70 years with active or convalescent COVID-19.

The rearrangement joins TRBV5-1 to TRBJ1-3; D gene uncertain. V was trimmed by 6 bases and J by 1 base, leaving 8 bases between them. Germline V gene sequence: CDR1 SGHRS, CDR2 YFSETQ. The CDR3 is 13 amino acids. CDR3 protein: CASTPPSGNTIYF. CDR3 in DNA: TGCGCCAGCACCCCCCCTTCTGGAAACACCATATATTTT. The variable domain in full, with the rest retrieved from reference TRBV5-1 and TRBJ1-3, is KAGVTQTPRYLIKTRGQQVTLSCSPISGHRSVSWYQQTPGQGLQFLFEYFSETQRNKGNFPGRFSGRQFSNSRSEMNVSTLELGDSALYLCASTPPSGNTIYFGEGSWLTVV.

The chain uses TRBV2 and TRBJ1-5; D call uncertain. This CDR3 contains 15 residues. Germline V lookup: CDR1 SNHLY, CDR2 FYNNEI. Trimming removed 5 bases from V and 1 base from J, with 12 bases in between. The CDR3 DNA follows: TGTGCCAGCAGTAGGCGGGAAGGAAGCAATCAGCCCCAGCATTTT. Translation gives CASSRREGSNQPQHF.

V and J are TRBV29-1 and TRBJ1-2, with 11 bases aligning to TRBD1. The CDR3 totals 13 residues. V lost 3 bases and J lost 7; bases outside the gene matches: 4. Per germline, CDR1 SQVTM and CDR2 ANQGSEA. The DNA for the CDR3 is TGCAGCGTTGATTGGACAGGGGGCGTTGGCTACACCTTC. Translation gives CSVDWTGGVGYTF.

The V call is TRBV4-1, the J call TRBJ1-6; D gene unclear. Germline lookup yields CDR1 MGHRA and CDR2 YSYEKL. The CDR3 runs to 16 residues. V was shortened by 0 bases and J by 6 bases, with 12 bases between the two germline ends. DNA of the CDR3: TGCGCCAGCAGCCAAGATGGCTTACCGCTTAATTCACCCCTCCACTTT. It codes for CASSQDGLPLNSPLHF.

This CDR3 reads CASSHRLAGGWPDNEQFF. The CDR3 coding sequence is TGTGCCAGTAGTCACCGACTAGCGGGAGGATGGCCCGACAATGAGCAGTTCTTC. This rearrangement joins TRBV19 to TRBJ2-1, with 13 positions matching TRBD2. Per germline, CDR1 LNHDA and CDR2 SQIVND (reference sequence). After removal of 5 bases from V and 5 bases from J, the junction contained 12 bases not matched to a gene. The CDR3 covers 18 residues.

The chain has TRBV21-1 and TRBJ1-1; TRBD1, the table's D call, was not compared with the DNA. TRBV21-1 is a recognized pseudogene. The CDR3 consists of 14 residues. The CDR3 DNA is TGTGCCAGCAGCGAGGGACAGGGGGACACTGAAGCTTTCTTT. It specifies CASSEGQGDTEAFF.

This chain joins TRBV19 and TRBJ2-3, with 12 bases matching TRBD2. CDR1 and CDR2 (germline): LNHDA, SQIVND (reference sequence). Trimming took 7 bases from V and 3 from J; bases not matched to a gene: 8. The CDR3 has 16 amino acids. CDR3 region: CASTLTSGGGTDTQYF. The DNA for the CDR3 is TGTGCCAGTACCCTGACTAGCGGGGGAGGGACAGATACGCAGTATTTT.

The chain uses TRBV6-5 and TRBJ2-2, with 10 bases aligning to TRBD1. Germline CDR1 reads MNHEY; CDR2 reads SVGAGI. Germline trimming cut 6 bases from V and 7 bases from J; bases unmatched to any gene: 5. The length of the CDR3 is 14 residues. The CDR3 DNA reads as TGTGCCAGCAGGGGGACAGGGGTGAGCGGGGAGCTGTTTTTT. Its protein is CASRGTGVSGELFF.

The V and J genes are TRBV25-1 and TRBJ2-3; possible D gene TRBD1, 6 bases. The CDR3 length is 15 residues. The V end was cut by 2 bases, the J end by 5 bases, with 14 bases between. Germline CDR1 and CDR2: MGHDK and SYGVNS. The CDR3 region is CASSEPGARKDTQYF. CDR3 bases: TGTGCCAGCAGTGAACCAGGGGCGCGGAAAGATACGCAGTATTTT.

This chain joins TRBV18 and TRBJ2-7, with 10 positions matching TRBD2. The germline gives CDR1 KGHSH, CDR2 LQKENI. J gave up 6 bases and V 3 bases, and 14 bases lay outside the gene matches. The CDR3 contains 17 residues. The CDR3 sequence: CASSPQASGSGVAEQYF. DNA of the CDR3: TGTGCCAGCTCACCTCAGGCTAGCGGGAGTGGGGTGGCCGAGCAGTACTTC.

This sequence joins TRBV7-3 and TRBJ1-2, with TRBD1 matching over 9 bases. CDR1 is SGHTA, CDR2 FQGTGA, per germline. This CDR3 is built from 16 residues. Germline trimming cut 0 bases from V and 5 bases from J; bases unmatched to any gene: 7. This CDR3 reads CASSLTGTGGAYGYTF. The CDR3 DNA follows: TGTGCCAGCAGCTTAACCGGCACAGGGGGCGCTTATGGCTACACCTTC.

This chain links TRBV28 with TRBJ1-3; D may be TRBD1 (5 bases). Per germline, CDR1 MDHEN and CDR2 SYDVKM. Trimming stripped 7 bases from V and 0 bases from J, with 13 bases between. The CDR3 is 15 residues long. The CDR3 DNA reads TGTGCCAGCATGCCGGGGGGTAGCTCTGGAAACACCATATATTTT. Translated, it gives CASMPGGSSGNTIYF. Full variable domain (missing parts from reference TRBV28 and TRBJ1-3): DVKVTQSSRYLVKRTGEKVFLECVQDMDHENMFWYRQDPGLGLRLIYFSYDVKMKEKGDIPEGYSVSREKKERFSLILESASTNQTSMYLCASMPGGSSGNTIYFGEGSWLTVV.

The chain has TRBV7-9 and TRBJ2-3; no definite D call. The germline CDR1 and CDR2 sequences are SEHNR and FQNEAQ (reference sequence). Trimming left V 5 bases short and J 2 bases short, with 5 bases between. The CDR3 is 12 amino acids. This CDR3 reads CASSGFTDTQYF. The CDR3 nucleotides read TGTGCCAGCAGCGGCTTCACAGATACGCAGTATTTT.

The chain recombines TRBV9 with TRBJ2-5; 8 bases line up with TRBD1. The CDR3 has 15 residues. CDR1 SGDLS and CDR2 YYNGEE come from the germline V gene. V was pared by 0 bases and J by 5 bases, with 6 bases of the junction left unmatched. In DNA form, the CDR3 reads TGTGCCAGCAGCGTAGGACGAACAGGGGGGGAGACCCAGTACTTC. It specifies CASSVGRTGGETQYF.

The table lists this clone with a count of one. J is TRBJ2-7 and V is TRBV5-1, with a weak D call TRBD1 (6 bases). This CDR3 region has 16 residues. V was trimmed by 4 bases and J by 4 bases, leaving 21 bases between them. Germline values: CDR1 SGHRS, CDR2 YFSETQ. The CDR3 DNA reads as TGCGCCAGCAGCCCCCTAATGACAGGTATTGGGTACGAGCAGTACTTC. This sequence encodes CASSPLMTGIGYEQYF.

This chain connects TRBV28 to TRBJ1-1; 7 nucleotides line up with TRBD1. The J segment lost 0 bases and the V segment lost 3 bases, leaving 10 bases of the junction unmatched. Germline-derived CDR1 and CDR2 are MDHEN and SYDVKM. The CDR3 is 17 amino acids. CDR3 amino acids: CASSFPGQQILNTEAFF. For the CDR3, the DNA is TGTGCCAGCAGTTTTCCGGGACAGCAGATCTTGAACACTGAAGCTTTCTTT.

The chain couples TRBV14 to TRBJ2-3, with TRBD2 identical over 8 bases. The CDR3 totals 16 residues. V lost 4 bases, J lost 4 bases, and 10 bases stayed unmatched. From germline, CDR1 is SGHDN and CDR2 FVKESK. Here the CDR3 reads CASSRDAGLVSDTQYF. The CDR3, as DNA: TGTGCCAGCAGCCGGGACGCGGGACTAGTTTCAGATACGCAGTATTTT.

The V and J genes are TRBV9 and TRBJ2-3; TRBD2 agrees at 8 bases. This CDR3 comprises 14 residues. CDR1 is SGDLS and CDR2 is YYNGEE in the germline V gene. Trimming removed 3 bases from V and 5 bases from J; junction bases left unmatched: 5. For the CDR3, the DNA is TGTGCCAGCAGCGAGGGGCGGGGGGAAGATACGCAGTATTTT. Protein product: CASSEGRGEDTQYF.

The chain combines TRBV5-1 with TRBJ2-3, with TRBD2 matching 12 bases. The V gene's germline CDR1 is SGHRS and CDR2 YFSETQ. Trimming at V came to 5 bases and at J to 4 bases, leaving 8 bases not matched to a gene. This CDR3 has 16 residues. CDR3: CASSATSGSEADTQYF. The CDR3 DNA is TGCGCCAGCAGTGCGACTAGCGGGAGCGAGGCAGATACGCAGTATTTT.

The chain is built from TRBV5-1 and TRBJ2-7, with TRBD2 matching 9 bases. This CDR3 has 16 residues. Germline V lookup: CDR1 SGHRS, CDR2 YFSETQ. V gave up 0 bases and J gave up 4 bases; unmatched junction bases: 8. The CDR3 DNA reads as TGCGCCAGCAGCTTGGGGGGGACTAGCACAAAGTACGAGCAGTACTTC. Translated, it gives CASSLGGTSTKYEQYF. The variable domain in full, with the rest retrieved from reference TRBV5-1 and TRBJ2-7, is KAGVTQTPRYLIKTRGQQVTLSCSPISGHRSVSWYQQTPGQGLQFLFEYFSETQRNKGNFPGRFSGRQFSNSRSEMNVSTLELGDSALYLCASSLGGTSTKYEQYFGPGTRLTVT.

This chain connects TRBV5-4 to TRBJ2-2; TRBD2 matches at 14 bases. Per germline, CDR1 SGHNT and CDR2 YYREEE (reference sequence). After removal of 5 bases from V and 5 bases from J, the junction contained 8 bases not matched to a gene. This CDR3 has 17 amino acids. CDR3: CASRPGLAGARTGELFF. The CDR3 bases are TGTGCCAGCAGACCGGGACTAGCGGGAGCTAGGACCGGGGAGCTGTTTTTT. Full variable domain (missing parts from reference TRBV5-4 and TRBJ2-2): ETGVTQSPTHLIKTRGQQVTLRCSSQSGHNTVSWYQQALGQGPQFIFQYYREEENGRGNFPPRFSGLQFPNYSSELNVNALELDDSALYLCASRPGLAGARTGELFFGEGSRLTVL.

The rearrangement joins TRBV19 to TRBJ2-1; D is ambiguous. The length of the CDR3 is 13 residues. CDR1 is LNHDA and CDR2 is SQIVND in the germline V gene (reference sequence). Trimming took 1 base from V and 4 from J, leaving 5 bases between them. The CDR3: CASSIGTYNEQFF. The CDR3, as DNA: TGTGCCAGTAGTATAGGCACATACAATGAGCAGTTCTTC. Filled out from reference TRBV19 and TRBJ2-1, the complete variable domain reads DGGITQSPKYLFRKEGQNVTLSCEQNLNHDAMYWYRQDPGQGLRLIYYSQIVNDFQKGDIAEGYSVSREKKESFPLTVTSAQKNPTAFYLCASSIGTYNEQFFGPGTRLTVL.

The rearrangement links TRBV19 to TRBJ2-6, with a tentative D call TRBD1 (5 bases). The CDR3 consists of 15 residues. The germline gives CDR1 LNHDA, CDR2 SQIVND (reference sequence). The V gene lost 7 bases and the J gene lost 0 bases, with 10 bases spanning the gap. The CDR3 loop reads CASKDISSGANVLTF. The CDR3 nucleotides are TGTGCCAGTAAGGACATCTCCTCTGGGGCCAACGTCCTGACTTTC.

This clone appeared once. This sequence joins TRBV5-1 and TRBJ2-2; a weak D match, TRBD1 (6 bases). The CDR3 sequence is 15 residues long. Germline V gene data show CDR1 as SGHRS and CDR2 as YFSETQ. V was shortened by 0 bases and J by 4 bases, with 10 bases between the two germline ends. Here the CDR3 reads CASSLARTVTGELFF. The CDR3, as DNA: TGCGCCAGCAGCTTGGCCAGGACAGTCACCGGGGAGCTGTTTTTT.

This sequence joins TRBV5-1 and TRBJ1-1, with D unclear. Trimming took off 4 bases at V and 0 bases at J, with 13 bases between the two ends. CDR1 is SGHRS, CDR2 YFSETQ, per germline. The CDR3 spans 15 residues. The CDR3 DNA reads as TGCGCCAGCAGCGGACTCGGGATTTTGAACACTGAAGCTTTCTTT. Amino acids: CASSGLGILNTEAFF. Supplemented by reference TRBV5-1 and TRBJ1-1, the full variable domain reads KAGVTQTPRYLIKTRGQQVTLSCSPISGHRSVSWYQQTPGQGLQFLFEYFSETQRNKGNFPGRFSGRQFSNSRSEMNVSTLELGDSALYLCASSGLGILNTEAFFGQGTRLTVV.

This chain uses TRBV27 with TRBJ1-1; no clear D. The CDR3 is 15 amino acids. Trimming removed 1 base from V and 4 bases from J, with 13 bases in between. Germline V gene sequence: CDR1 MNHEY, CDR2 SMNVEV (reference sequence). CDR3 region: CASSLFGSRATEAFF. The DNA for the CDR3 is TGTGCCAGCAGTTTATTCGGATCTAGAGCCACTGAAGCTTTCTTT.